A single T cell receptor (beta chain) is shown here with its context. The antigen is unknown. Repertoires were generated with immunoSEQ multiplex PCR, while TCRdb's copy carries only in-frame clones and drops some. The sample lists approximately 49,000 clones, 70% to 90% occurring once. This specimen comes from a study of radiotherapy plus CTLA-4 blockade in lung cancer. Study-level findings and limits: Early shifts in blood T cell clones, with interferon-beta, reportedly predicted response best.

The V gene's germline CDR1 is LGHNA and CDR2 YNFKEQ. Trimming removed 0 bases at V and 0 bases at J, with 11 bases between. CDR3 length: 16 residues. This material consisted of peripheral blood, taken from a patient treated with radiotherapy plus ipilimumab. This chain uses TRBV4-2 with TRBJ1-2; D is possibly TRBD1 (5 bases). This clonotype was sampled from a human donor with non-small cell lung cancer whose response to radiotherapy plus ipilimumab could not be evaluated. CDR3 nucleotides: TGTGCCAGCAGCCAAGAGTCGGGCAGGGCTAACTATGGCTACACCTTC. This gives the protein CASSQESGRANYGYTF.